A single sample is the source of the 26 T cell receptor beta chains below, sequenced in a study of blood T cells in healthy people across ages. Using a J-beta primer mix together with a sample-barcoded 5' primer, a second PCR was run for roughly 6 to 12 cycles. TCRdb recomputed calls from the 5' RACE reads with MiXCR, one row per CDR3 protein. The table includes under 1,000,000 distinct CDR3 sequences, around 45% detected once. The specimen was blood. Every receptor here comes from a man of 80 years or more in good health.

As concerns this clonotype: Compared with germline, one end of the junction differs, possibly owing to a read error. V and J are TRBV20-1 and TRBJ2-3; D may correspond to TRBD1 or TRBD2 (5 bases each). Looked up from germline, CDR1 is DFQATT and CDR2 is SNEGSKA (reference sequence). This CDR3 has 15 residues. CDR3 bases: TGCAATGCTAGAGAGGCCGTTCGGGGCACCGATACGCAGTATTTT. Translated, it gives CNAREAVRGTDTQYF.

This chain connects TRBV9 to TRBJ2-7, with 10 bases lining up with TRBD1. The ends lost 3 bases at V and 5 bases at J; junction bases unmatched: 8. This CDR3 is built from 15 residues. Germline CDR1 and CDR2: SGDLS and YYNGEE. The CDR3 here is CASSGQGAALDEQYF. In DNA form, the CDR3 reads TGTGCCAGCAGCGGACAGGGGGCAGCGTTGGACGAGCAGTACTTC.

This clonotype was observed a handful of times. The chain recombines TRBV28 with TRBJ1-2; D call uncertain. V lost 1 base and J lost 4, with 7 bases in between. This CDR3 is built from 13 residues. Germline V gene data show CDR1 as MDHEN and CDR2 as SYDVKM. As DNA, the CDR3 is TGTGCCAGCAGTTTATATCCGATCTATGGCTACACCTTC. The encoded protein is CASSLYPIYGYTF.

The V gene is TRBV4-3, the J gene TRBJ1-5; TRBD1 matches 8 bases. The CDR3 is 16 residues long. Losses at the gene ends were 0 bases for V and 3 bases for J; bases not matched to a gene: 4. Germline CDR1 LGHNA, CDR2 YSLEER. CDR3 region: CASSQEAGGINQPQHF. The DNA of the CDR3 is TGCGCCAGCAGCCAAGAGGCAGGGGGCATCAATCAGCCCCAGCATTTT.

CDR3 sequence: CASSLAHQQYF. CDR3 nucleotides: TGTGCCAGCAGCTTAGCTCATCAGCAGTACTTC. The V gene is TRBV7-2, the J gene TRBJ2-7; D is ambiguous. CDR3 length equals 11 residues. V gave up 0 bases and J gave up 8 bases, with 5 bases separating them. Per germline, CDR1 SGHTA and CDR2 FQGNSA.

This chain uses TRBV7-2 with TRBJ2-7, with D perhaps TRBD1 or TRBD2 (5 bases each). The CDR3 runs to 15 residues. The V gene lost 1 base and the J gene lost 6 bases, with 16 bases spanning the gap. Germline V gene lookup returns CDR1 SGHTA and CDR2 FQGNSA. CDR3 sequence reads: CASSLGGASFSEQYF. The CDR3 DNA follows: TGTGCCAGCAGCTTAGGAGGGGCGAGCTTTTCCGAGCAGTACTTC.

The gene calls are TRBV5-1 and TRBJ1-5, with TRBD1 identical over 7 bases. The length of the CDR3 is 15 residues. CDR1 is SGHRS, CDR2 YFSETQ, per germline. V dropped 1 base and J dropped 2; count of bases not matched to a gene: 3. The CDR3 DNA follows: TGCGCCAGCAGCTTGCCAGGGGGGGGCAATCAGCCCCAGCATTTT. Protein product: CASSLPGGGNQPQHF.

In this sample, this clonotype turned up a few times. The rearrangement uses TRBV5-1 and TRBJ1-4; unclear D gene. The CDR3 runs to 13 residues. V was cut by 0 bases and J by 11 bases, with 11 bases left in between. Germline-derived CDR1 and CDR2 are SGHRS and YFSETQ. The CDR3, as DNA: TGCGCCAGCAGCTTGGACGGGCGGCAGAAACTGTTTTTT. Translating it yields CASSLDGRQKLFF.

This clonotype has a handful of counts. This sequence joins TRBV5-1 and TRBJ2-1; unclear D gene. The CDR3 has 16 residues. V dropped 0 bases and J dropped 1 base, with 11 bases sitting between them. Germline lookup yields CDR1 SGHRS and CDR2 YFSETQ. For the CDR3, the DNA is TGCGCCAGCAGCTTGGTCCAGGTAGGTTCCTACAATGAGCAGTTCTTC. It specifies CASSLVQVGSYNEQFF.

This chain links TRBV24-1 with TRBJ2-1; tentative D call: TRBD1 (6 bases). Trimming left V 4 bases short and J 3 bases short, with 9 bases between. Germline CDR1 and CDR2: KGHDR and SFDVKD. The CDR3 sequence is 14 residues long. CDR3 bases: TGTGCCACCAGTGAGACGGGACACTACAATGAGCAGTTCTTC. Its translation is CATSETGHYNEQFF.

This clonotype was observed a handful of times. This sequence joins TRBV28 and TRBJ1-4; D is ambiguous. Germline V gene sequence: CDR1 MDHEN, CDR2 SYDVKM. V lost 4 bases and J 3 bases, leaving 18 bases between the germline ends. CDR3 length: 17 amino acids. The CDR3 spells CASSYFGFPNSNEKLFF. The CDR3 DNA follows: TGTGCCAGCAGTTACTTCGGGTTTCCTAATTCTAATGAAAAACTGTTTTTT.

This clonotype has only a few counts. The chain has TRBV3-1 and TRBJ1-2; D remains unclear. Germline-derived CDR1 and CDR2 are LGHDT and YNNKEL (reference sequence). The CDR3 totals 13 residues. V lost 0 bases and J 4 bases, leaving 6 bases between the germline ends. CDR3 protein: CASSQESAYGYTF. In DNA form, the CDR3 reads TGTGCCAGCAGCCAAGAGTCAGCCTATGGCTACACCTTC.

This clonotype was seen more than once but under ten times. The chain recombines TRBV19 with TRBJ2-7, with TRBD1 as a possible D gene (6 bases). Germline V CDR1 and CDR2: LNHDA, SQIVND (reference sequence). V lost 7 bases, J lost 7 bases, and 11 bases lay in between. This CDR3 comprises 11 residues. In nucleotides, the CDR3 is TGTGCCAGTATGGGGGCTTTTGAGCAGTACTTC. Protein sequence: CASMGAFEQYF.

As for this clonotype: An end of the junction differs from the germline gene, which may be a read error. The chain employs TRBV14 and TRBJ2-1; unclear D gene. Germline V gene data show CDR1 as SGHDN and CDR2 as FVKESK. The CDR3 runs to 12 residues. The CDR3 region is CASSQAGPEPFF. CDR3 sequence (DNA): TGTGCCAGCAGCCAAGCCGGACCGGAGCCGTTCTTC.

This clonotype occurred once. The chain couples TRBV7-2 to TRBJ2-5; no clear D gene. Trimming removed 6 bases at V and 2 bases at J, with 13 bases between. Per germline, CDR1 SGHTA and CDR2 FQGNSA. This CDR3 spans 14 amino acids. This CDR3 is CASSFGNLQETQYF. DNA of the CDR3: TGTGCCAGCAGTTTCGGCAACCTTCAAGAGACCCAGTACTTC.

As DNA, the CDR3 is TGCAGTGCTCCTAGCCCCCCGGGCGAAAAACTGTTTTTT. Translation gives CSAPSPPGEKLFF. This chain joins TRBV20-1 and TRBJ1-4; D is undetermined. Trimming stripped 5 bases from V and 8 bases from J, with 15 bases between. The CDR3 runs to 13 residues. The V gene's germline CDR1 is DFQATT and CDR2 SNEGSKA (reference sequence).

The chain is built from TRBV29-1 and TRBJ2-1, with D perhaps TRBD1 (5 bases). This CDR3 comprises 14 residues. Germline CDR1 SQVTM, CDR2 ANQGSEA. Trimming pared 5 bases from V and 4 bases from J, leaving 15 bases between. The CDR3 nucleotides read TGCAGCGTTTCAGGGCGCGTTGGGTACAATGAGCAGTTCTTC. It yields the protein CSVSGRVGYNEQFF.

This clonotype has just a few counts. V usage is TRBV30 and J usage is TRBJ1-5, with TRBD1 matching over 10 bases. CDR3 size: 14 residues. The germline gives CDR1 GTSNPN, CDR2 SVGIG (reference sequence). Trimming at V came to 5 bases and at J to 5 bases, leaving 6 bases not matched to a gene. The CDR3 DNA follows: TGTGCCTGGGGTTCGGGACAGGGGTATCAGCCCCAGCATTTT. Protein sequence: CAWGSGQGYQPQHF.

This clonotype was seen more than once but under ten times. The rearrangement links TRBV15 to TRBJ2-7, with 9 bases identical to TRBD1. Germline V lookup: CDR1 LNHNV, CDR2 YYDKDF (reference sequence). V lost 2 bases, J lost 5 bases, and 10 bases stayed unmatched. This CDR3 region has 16 residues. Written as DNA, the CDR3 is TGTGCCACCAGCAGAAGGACGGGACAGGGTTTCGACGAGCAGTACTTC. As protein: CATSRRTGQGFDEQYF.

In this sample, this clonotype turned up a few times. The chain combines TRBV9 with TRBJ2-7; 10 bases line up with TRBD2. V trimming: 3 bases; J trimming: 2 bases; junction bases outside the gene matches: 5. Germline assignment: CDR1 SGDLS and CDR2 YYNGEE. This CDR3 has 15 amino acids. The DNA of the CDR3 is TGTGCCAGCAGCGCTGGACTAGCGGAGGCCTACGAGCAGTACTTC. This translates into CASSAGLAEAYEQYF.

This clonotype was observed many times. The junction differs from germline at one of its ends, possibly a read error. V and J are TRBV5-1 and TRBJ1-5, with TRBD1 as a possible D gene (5 bases). Germline V gene lookup returns CDR1 SGHRS and CDR2 YFSETQ. The CDR3 has 14 residues. The CDR3, as DNA: TGTGCCAGCAGCCTTTCTGGGGGGAACCAGCCCCAGCATTTT. Its translation is CASSLSGGNQPQHF.

This clonotype has ten or more counts. The chain is built from TRBV24-1 and TRBJ2-5; D is undetermined. The CDR3 loop spans 16 amino acids. Trimming shortened V by 2 bases and J by 2 bases, and 14 bases separated the two germline ends. The germline gives CDR1 KGHDR, CDR2 SFDVKD. The CDR3 loop is CATSDSQRFPQETQYF. The DNA for the CDR3 is TGTGCCACCAGTGATTCTCAGCGTTTCCCTCAAGAGACCCAGTACTTC.

The genes are TRBV11-3 and TRBJ2-4; 9 bases map to TRBD1. Trimming at V came to 3 bases and at J to 7 bases, leaving 7 bases not matched to a gene. The CDR3 has 15 amino acids. Germline V gene lookup returns CDR1 SGHNT and CDR2 YENEEA. CDR3 in DNA: TGTGCCAGCAGCTTTTATGGGACAGGGTTGAACATTCAGTACTTC. It codes for CASSFYGTGLNIQYF.

In regard to this clonotype: The CDR3 end shows no conserved phenylalanine or tryptophan, and so a read error is likely. This chain connects TRBV12-3 or TRBV12-4 to TRBJ2-7; tentatively, D is TRBD2 (6 bases). The DNA end lines up better with TRBJ2-5; the J call may be wrong. This CDR3 has 18 residues. The CDR3 loop reads CASSLQRRARLVLETQYL. The CDR3 region has the DNA TGTGCCAGCAGCCTTCAACGGAGGGCGCGGTTAGTGTTAGAGACCCAGTACTTG.

This clonotype appeared many times. The chain combines TRBV12-3 or TRBV12-4 with TRBJ2-3; D remains ambiguous. The V and J ends lost 5 bases and 6 bases respectively, with 9 bases between them. The CDR3 loop spans 12 amino acids. Written as DNA, the CDR3 is TGTGCCAGCAGTCAAGACCGGGATACGCAGTATTTT. It encodes CASSQDRDTQYF.

CDR3: CASSYRGIVTDTQYF. Here the CDR3 DNA reads TGTGCCAGCAGCTACAGGGGAATAGTCACAGATACGCAGTATTTT. The chain couples TRBV7-3 to TRBJ2-3, with 7 bases identical to TRBD1. The germline CDR1 and CDR2 sequences are SGHTA and FQGTGA. There are 15 residues in the CDR3. After removal of 4 bases from V and 2 bases from J, the junction contained 6 bases not matched to a gene.